Only a few counts were recorded for the clone carrying this T cell receptor (beta chain). The antigen remains unidentified. Combining a sample-barcoded 5' primer with a J-beta primer mix, a second PCR ran for roughly 7 to 11 cycles. Each cDNA molecule carried a tag from a template-switch adaptor that contained 12 random nucleotides. MiXCR, run by TCRdb on the 5' RACE reads, gives a single entry per CDR3 protein. The sample carries about 780,000 distinct CDR3 sequences, about 45% recorded once. The source of the sample is a study of blood T cells in healthy people across ages. Study-level points and caveats: What prevented conclusive comparison of naive and antigen-experienced cells was that PBMCs were unsorted.

This CDR3 comprises 15 residues. V lost 8 bases and J lost 1, with 16 bases in between. CDR1 MNHEY and CDR2 SMNVEV come from the germline V gene (reference sequence). Sequenced: blood. The J gene is TRBJ2-3, the V gene TRBV27; D might be TRBD2 (5 bases). The receptor was isolated from an elderly man in good health. The CDR3 is CASGPGGLGTDTQYF. The DNA of the CDR3 is TGTGCCAGCGGGCCAGGCGGGTTAGGCACAGATACGCAGTATTTT.